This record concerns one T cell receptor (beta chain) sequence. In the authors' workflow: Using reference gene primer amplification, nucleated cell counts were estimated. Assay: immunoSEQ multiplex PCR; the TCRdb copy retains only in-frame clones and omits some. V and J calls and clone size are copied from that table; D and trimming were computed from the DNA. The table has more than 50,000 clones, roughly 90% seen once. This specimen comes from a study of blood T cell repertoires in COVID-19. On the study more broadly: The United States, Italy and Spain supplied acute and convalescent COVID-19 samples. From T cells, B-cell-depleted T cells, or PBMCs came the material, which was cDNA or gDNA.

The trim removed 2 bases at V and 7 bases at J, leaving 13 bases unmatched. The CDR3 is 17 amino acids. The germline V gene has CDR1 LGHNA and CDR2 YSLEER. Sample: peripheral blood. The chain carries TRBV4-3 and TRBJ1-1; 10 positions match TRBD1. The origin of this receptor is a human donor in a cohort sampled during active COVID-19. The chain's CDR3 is CASSQLALTGGIGEAFF. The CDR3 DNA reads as TGCGCCAGCAGCCAACTAGCCTTGACAGGGGGCATCGGTGAAGCTTTCTTT.